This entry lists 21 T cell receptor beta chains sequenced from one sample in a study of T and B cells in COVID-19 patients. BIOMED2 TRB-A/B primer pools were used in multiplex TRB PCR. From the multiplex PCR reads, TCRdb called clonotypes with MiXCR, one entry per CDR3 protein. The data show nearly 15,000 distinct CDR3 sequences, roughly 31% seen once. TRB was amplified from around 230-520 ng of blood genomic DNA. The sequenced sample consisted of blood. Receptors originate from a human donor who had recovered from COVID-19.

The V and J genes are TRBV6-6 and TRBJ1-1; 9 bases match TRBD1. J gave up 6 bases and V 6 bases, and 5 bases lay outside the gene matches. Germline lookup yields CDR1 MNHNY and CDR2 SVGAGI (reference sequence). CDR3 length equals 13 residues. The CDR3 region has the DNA TGTGCCAGCAGACAGGGGGCGGGGGCTGAAGCTTTCTTT. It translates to CASRQGAGAEAFF.

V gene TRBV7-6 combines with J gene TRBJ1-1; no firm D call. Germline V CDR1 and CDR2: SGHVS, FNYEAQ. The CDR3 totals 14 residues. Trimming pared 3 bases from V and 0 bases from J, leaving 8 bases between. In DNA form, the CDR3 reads TGTGCCAGCAGCTTGGGGAGGTTGAACACTGAAGCTTTCTTT. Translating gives CASSLGRLNTEAFF. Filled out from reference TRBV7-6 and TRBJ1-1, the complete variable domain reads GAGVSQSPRYKVTKRGQDVALRCDPISGHVSLYWYRQALGQGPEFLTYFNYEAQQDKSGLPNDRFSAERPEGSISTLTIQRTEQRDSAMYRCASSLGRLNTEAFFGQGTRLTVV.

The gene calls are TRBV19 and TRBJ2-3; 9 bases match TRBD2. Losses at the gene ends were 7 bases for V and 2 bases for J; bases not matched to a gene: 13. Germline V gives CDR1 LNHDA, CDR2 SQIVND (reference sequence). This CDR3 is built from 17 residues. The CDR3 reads CASTLGRGGLPTDTQYF. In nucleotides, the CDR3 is TGTGCCAGTACCCTAGGGCGGGGGGGCCTCCCCACAGATACGCAGTATTTT.

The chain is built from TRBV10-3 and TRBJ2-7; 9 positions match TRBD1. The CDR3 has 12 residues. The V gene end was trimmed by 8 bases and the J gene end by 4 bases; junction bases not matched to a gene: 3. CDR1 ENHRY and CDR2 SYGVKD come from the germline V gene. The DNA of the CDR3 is TGTGCCATCCGGACAGGGGCATACGAGCAGTACTTC. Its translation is CAIRTGAYEQYF.

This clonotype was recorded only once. Here the CDR3 reads CASSLPGGSQYF. Here the CDR3 DNA reads TGTGCCAGCAGCTTGCCCGGGGGATCCCAGTACTTC. V gene TRBV11-2 combines with J gene TRBJ2-5; TRBD2 might be the D (6 bases). The CDR3 has 12 residues. The germline V gene encodes CDR1 SGHAT and CDR2 FQNNGV. Trimming removed 3 bases from V and 9 bases from J, with 11 bases in between.

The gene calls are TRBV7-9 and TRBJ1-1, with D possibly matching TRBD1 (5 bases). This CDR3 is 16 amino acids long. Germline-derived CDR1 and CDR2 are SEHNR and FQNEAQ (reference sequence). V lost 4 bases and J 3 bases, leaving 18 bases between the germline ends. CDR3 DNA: TGTGCCAGCAGCTCTCCCCCGGCAGGGAGGTACACTGAAGCTTTCTTT. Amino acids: CASSSPPAGRYTEAFF.

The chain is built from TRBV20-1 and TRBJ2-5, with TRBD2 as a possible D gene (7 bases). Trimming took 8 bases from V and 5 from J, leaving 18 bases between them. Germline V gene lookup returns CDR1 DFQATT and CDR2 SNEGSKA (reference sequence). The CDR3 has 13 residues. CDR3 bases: TGCAGTCCAAAATGGGGGGGGCCGGAGACCCAGTACTTC. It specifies CSPKWGGPETQYF.

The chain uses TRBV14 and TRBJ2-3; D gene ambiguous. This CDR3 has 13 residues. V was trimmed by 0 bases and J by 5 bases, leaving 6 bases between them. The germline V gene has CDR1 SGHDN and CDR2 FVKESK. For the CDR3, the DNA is TGTGCCAGCAGCCAAGATCGTAAAGATACGCAGTATTTT. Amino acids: CASSQDRKDTQYF.

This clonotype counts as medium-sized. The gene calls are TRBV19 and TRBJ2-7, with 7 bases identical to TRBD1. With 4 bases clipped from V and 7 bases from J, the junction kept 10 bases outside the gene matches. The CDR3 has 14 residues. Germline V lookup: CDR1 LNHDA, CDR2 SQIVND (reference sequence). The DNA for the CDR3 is TGTGCCAGTAGTACCCGACAGGGCGGCGGAGAGCAGTACTTC. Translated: CASSTRQGGGEQYF.

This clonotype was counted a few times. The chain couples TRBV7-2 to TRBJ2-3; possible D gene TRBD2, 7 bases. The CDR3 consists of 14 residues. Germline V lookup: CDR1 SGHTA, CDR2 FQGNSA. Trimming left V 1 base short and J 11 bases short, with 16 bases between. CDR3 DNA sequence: TGTGCCAGCAGCTTAGGAGGGGGGGGCGACCTGCAGTATTTT. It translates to CASSLGGGGDLQYF.

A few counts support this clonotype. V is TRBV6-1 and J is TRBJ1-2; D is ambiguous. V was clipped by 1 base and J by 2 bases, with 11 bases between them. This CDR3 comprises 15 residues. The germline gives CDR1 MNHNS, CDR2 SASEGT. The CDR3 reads CASSEGLAFNYGYTF. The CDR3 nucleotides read TGTGCCAGCAGTGAAGGATTGGCCTTCAACTATGGCTACACCTTC.

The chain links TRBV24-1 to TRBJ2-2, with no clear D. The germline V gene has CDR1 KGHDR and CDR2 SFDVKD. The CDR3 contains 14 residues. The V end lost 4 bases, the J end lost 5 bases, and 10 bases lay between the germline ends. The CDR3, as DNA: TGTGCCACCAGTGACTACAGAGAAACCGGGGAGCTGTTTTTT. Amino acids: CATSDYRETGELFF.

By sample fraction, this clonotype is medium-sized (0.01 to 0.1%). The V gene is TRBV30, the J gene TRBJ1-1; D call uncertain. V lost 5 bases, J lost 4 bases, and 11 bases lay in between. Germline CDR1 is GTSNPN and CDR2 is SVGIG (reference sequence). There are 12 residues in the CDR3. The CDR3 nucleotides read TGTGCCTGGTCAATTCATGTCACTGAAGCTTTCTTT. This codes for CAWSIHVTEAFF.

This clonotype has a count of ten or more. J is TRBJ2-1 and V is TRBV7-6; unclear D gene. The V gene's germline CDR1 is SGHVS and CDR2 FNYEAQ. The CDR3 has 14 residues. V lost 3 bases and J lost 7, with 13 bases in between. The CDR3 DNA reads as TGTGCCAGCAGCTTGGGCCCAGCCCGGAATGAGCAGTTCTTC. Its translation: CASSLGPARNEQFF. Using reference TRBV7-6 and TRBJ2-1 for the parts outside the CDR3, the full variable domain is GAGVSQSPRYKVTKRGQDVALRCDPISGHVSLYWYRQALGQGPEFLTYFNYEAQQDKSGLPNDRFSAERPEGSISTLTIQRTEQRDSAMYRCASSLGPARNEQFFGPGTRLTVL.

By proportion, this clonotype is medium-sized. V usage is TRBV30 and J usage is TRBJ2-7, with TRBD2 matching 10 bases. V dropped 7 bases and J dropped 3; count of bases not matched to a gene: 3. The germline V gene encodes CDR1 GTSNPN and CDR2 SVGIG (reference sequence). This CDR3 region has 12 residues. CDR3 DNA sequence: TGTGCCTCAGCGGGGGGGGGCTACGAGCAGTACTTC. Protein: CASAGGGYEQYF.

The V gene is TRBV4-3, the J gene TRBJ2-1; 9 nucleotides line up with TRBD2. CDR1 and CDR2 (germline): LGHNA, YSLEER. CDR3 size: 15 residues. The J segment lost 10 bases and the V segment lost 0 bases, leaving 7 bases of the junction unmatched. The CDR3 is CASSQDGAGGLEQFF. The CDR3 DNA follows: TGCGCCAGCAGCCAAGACGGAGCGGGAGGCCTCGAGCAGTTCTTC.

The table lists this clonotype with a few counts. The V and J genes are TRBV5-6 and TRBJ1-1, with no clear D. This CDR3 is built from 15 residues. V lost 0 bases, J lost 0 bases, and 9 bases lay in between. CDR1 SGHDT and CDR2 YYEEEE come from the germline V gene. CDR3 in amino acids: CASSLGTVLNTEAFF. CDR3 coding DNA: TGTGCCAGCAGCTTGGGGACGGTGTTGAACACTGAAGCTTTCTTT.

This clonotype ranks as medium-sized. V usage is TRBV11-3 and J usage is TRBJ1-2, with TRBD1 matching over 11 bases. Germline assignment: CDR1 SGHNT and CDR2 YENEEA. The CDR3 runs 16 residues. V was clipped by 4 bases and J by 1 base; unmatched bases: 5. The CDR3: CASSSEGTGGNYGYTF. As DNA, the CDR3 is TGTGCCAGCAGCTCAGAAGGGACAGGGGGTAACTATGGCTACACCTTC.

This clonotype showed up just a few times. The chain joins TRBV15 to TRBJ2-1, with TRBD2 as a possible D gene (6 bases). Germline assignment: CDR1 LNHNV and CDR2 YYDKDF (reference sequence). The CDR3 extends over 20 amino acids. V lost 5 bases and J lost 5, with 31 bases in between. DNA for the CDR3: TGTGCCACCAGCGAAGTGGTCGGTGCCCAATGGGAGGTCGAAAACAATGAGCAGTTCTTC. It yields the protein CATSEVVGAQWEVENNEQFF.

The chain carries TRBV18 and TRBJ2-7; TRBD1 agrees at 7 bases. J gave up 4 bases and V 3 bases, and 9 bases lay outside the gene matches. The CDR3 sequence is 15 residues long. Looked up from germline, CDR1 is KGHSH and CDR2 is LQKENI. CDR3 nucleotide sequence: TGTGCCAGCTCACCTTCTCCCGGGACAGAGTACGAGCAGTACTTC. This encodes CASSPSPGTEYEQYF.

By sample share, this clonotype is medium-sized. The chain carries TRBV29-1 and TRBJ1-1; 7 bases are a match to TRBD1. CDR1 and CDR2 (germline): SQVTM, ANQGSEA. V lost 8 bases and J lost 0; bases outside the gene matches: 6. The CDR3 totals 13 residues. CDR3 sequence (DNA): TGCAGCACGGGACAGCTAATGAACACTGAAGCTTTCTTT. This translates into CSTGQLMNTEAFF.